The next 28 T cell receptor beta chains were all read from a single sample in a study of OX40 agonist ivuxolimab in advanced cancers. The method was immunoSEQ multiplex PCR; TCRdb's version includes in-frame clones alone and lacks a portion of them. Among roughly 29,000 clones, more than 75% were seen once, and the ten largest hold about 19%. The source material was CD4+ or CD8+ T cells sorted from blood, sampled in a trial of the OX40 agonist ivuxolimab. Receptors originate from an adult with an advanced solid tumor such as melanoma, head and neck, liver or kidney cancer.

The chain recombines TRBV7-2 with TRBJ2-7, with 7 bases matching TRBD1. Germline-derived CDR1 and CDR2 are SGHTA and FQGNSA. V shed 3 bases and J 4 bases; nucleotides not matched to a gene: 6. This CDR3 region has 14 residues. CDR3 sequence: CASSLVDRSYEQYF. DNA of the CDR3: TGTGCCAGCAGCTTGGTGGACAGGTCTTACGAGCAGTACTTC.

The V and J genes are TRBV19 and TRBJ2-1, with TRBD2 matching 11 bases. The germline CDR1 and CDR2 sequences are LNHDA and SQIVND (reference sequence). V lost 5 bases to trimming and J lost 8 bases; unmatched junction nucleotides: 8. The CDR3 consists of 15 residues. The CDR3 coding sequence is TGTGCCAGTAGTTTACTAGCGGGAGCGGCCGATGAGCAGTTCTTC. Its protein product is CASSLLAGAADEQFF.

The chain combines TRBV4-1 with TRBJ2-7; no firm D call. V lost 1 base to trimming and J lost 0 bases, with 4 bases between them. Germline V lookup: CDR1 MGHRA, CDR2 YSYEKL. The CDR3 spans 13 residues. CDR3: CASSQVPSYEQYF. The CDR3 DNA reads TGCGCCAGCAGCCAAGTCCCCTCCTACGAGCAGTACTTC.

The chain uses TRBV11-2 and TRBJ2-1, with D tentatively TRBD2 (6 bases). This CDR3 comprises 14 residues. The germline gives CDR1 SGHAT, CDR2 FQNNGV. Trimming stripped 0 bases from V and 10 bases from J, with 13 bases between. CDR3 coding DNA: TGTGCCAGCAGCTTAGAACAGGCCGGGGGAGAGCAGTTCTTC. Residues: CASSLEQAGGEQFF.

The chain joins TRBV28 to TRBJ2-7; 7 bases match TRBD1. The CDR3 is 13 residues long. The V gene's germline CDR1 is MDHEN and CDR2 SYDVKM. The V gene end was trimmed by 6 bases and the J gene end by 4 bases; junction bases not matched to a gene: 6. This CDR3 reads CASSHPGQYEQYF. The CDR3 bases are TGTGCCAGCAGCCATCCGGGACAGTACGAGCAGTACTTC.

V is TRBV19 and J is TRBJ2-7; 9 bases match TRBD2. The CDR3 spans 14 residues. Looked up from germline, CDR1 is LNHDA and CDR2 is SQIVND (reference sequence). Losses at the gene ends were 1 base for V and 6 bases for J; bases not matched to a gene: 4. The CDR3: CASSIAGLATEQYF. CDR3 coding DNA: TGTGCCAGTAGTATAGCGGGACTAGCAACCGAGCAGTACTTC. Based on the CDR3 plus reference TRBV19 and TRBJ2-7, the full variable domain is DGGITQSPKYLFRKEGQNVTLSCEQNLNHDAMYWYRQDPGQGLRLIYYSQIVNDFQKGDIAEGYSVSREKKESFPLTVTSAQKNPTAFYLCASSIAGLATEQYFGPGTRLTVT.

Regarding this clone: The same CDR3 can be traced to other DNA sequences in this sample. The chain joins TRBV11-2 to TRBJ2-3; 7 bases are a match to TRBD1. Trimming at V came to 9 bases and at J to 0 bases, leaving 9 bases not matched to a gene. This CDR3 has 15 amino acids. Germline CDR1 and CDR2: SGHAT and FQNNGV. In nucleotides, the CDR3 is TGTGCCAGTAGGTTCAGGGGGTCCAGCACAGATACGCAGTATTTT. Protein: CASRFRGSSTDTQYF.

The CDR3 DNA sequence: TGTGCCAGCAGCTTAATTCCCGGTGGGGGACTGATCTACAATGAGCAGTTCTTC. Protein: CASSLIPGGGLIYNEQFF. V gene TRBV7-8 combines with J gene TRBJ2-1, with a tentative D call TRBD2 (6 bases). This CDR3 comprises 18 residues. From germline, CDR1 is SGHVS and CDR2 FQNEAQ. The V and J ends lost 2 bases and 3 bases respectively, with 20 bases between them. The complete variable domain, with remaining parts taken from reference TRBV7-8 and TRBJ2-1, reads GAGVSQSPRYKVAKRGQDVALRCDPISGHVSLFWYQQALGQGPEFLTYFQNEAQLDKSGLPSDRFFAERPEGSVSTLKIQRTQQEDSAVYLCASSLIPGGGLIYNEQFFGPGTRLTVL.

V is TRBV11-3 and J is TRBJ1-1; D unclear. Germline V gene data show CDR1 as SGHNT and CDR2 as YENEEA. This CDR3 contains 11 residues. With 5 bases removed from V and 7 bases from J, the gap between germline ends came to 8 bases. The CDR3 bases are TGTGCCAGCAGCACCTCGGTTGAAGCTTTCTTT. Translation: CASSTSVEAFF.

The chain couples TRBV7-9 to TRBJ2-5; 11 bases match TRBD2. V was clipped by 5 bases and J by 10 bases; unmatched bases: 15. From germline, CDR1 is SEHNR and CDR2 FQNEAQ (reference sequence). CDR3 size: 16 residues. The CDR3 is CASSPSGGLAGFVQYF. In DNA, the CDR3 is TGTGCCAGCAGCCCCTCGGGCGGACTAGCGGGTTTCGTCCAGTACTTC.

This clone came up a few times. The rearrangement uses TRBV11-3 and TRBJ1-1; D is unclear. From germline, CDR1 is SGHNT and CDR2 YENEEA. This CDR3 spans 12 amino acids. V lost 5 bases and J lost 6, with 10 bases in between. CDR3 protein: CASSPHAPEAFF. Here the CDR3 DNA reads TGTGCCAGCAGCCCCCATGCCCCTGAAGCTTTCTTT. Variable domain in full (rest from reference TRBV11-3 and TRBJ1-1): EAGVVQSPRYKIIEKKQPVAFWCNPISGHNTLYWYLQNLGQGPELLIRYENEEAVDDSQLPKDRFSAERLKGVDSTLKIQPAELGDSAVYLCASSPHAPEAFFGQGTRLTVV.

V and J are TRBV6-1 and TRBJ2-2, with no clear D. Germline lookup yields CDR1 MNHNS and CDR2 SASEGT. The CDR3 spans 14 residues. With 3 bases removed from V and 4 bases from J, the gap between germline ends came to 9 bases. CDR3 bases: TGTGCCAGCAGTGAGGGCGGATTCACCGGGGAGCTGTTTTTT. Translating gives CASSEGGFTGELFF.

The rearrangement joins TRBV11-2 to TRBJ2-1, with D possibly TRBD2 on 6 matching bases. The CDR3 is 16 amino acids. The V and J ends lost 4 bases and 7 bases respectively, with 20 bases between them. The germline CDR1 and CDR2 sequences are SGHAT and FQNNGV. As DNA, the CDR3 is TGTGCCAGCAGCTCCTGGGGCGGCGGGACTTATAATGAGCAGTTCTTC. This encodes CASSSWGGGTYNEQFF.

DNA of the CDR3: TGTGCCAGCAGTTTACAGGGGGCGAATCAGCCCCAGCATTTT. As protein: CASSLQGANQPQHF. The chain is built from TRBV27 and TRBJ1-5; 8 bases map to TRBD1. Germline V gives CDR1 MNHEY, CDR2 SMNVEV (reference sequence). The J segment lost 4 bases and the V segment lost 2 bases, leaving 1 base of the junction unmatched. This CDR3 has 14 amino acids.

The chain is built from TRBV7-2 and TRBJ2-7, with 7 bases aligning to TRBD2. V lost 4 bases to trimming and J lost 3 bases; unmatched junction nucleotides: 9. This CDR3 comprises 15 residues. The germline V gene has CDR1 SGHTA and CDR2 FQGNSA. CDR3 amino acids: CASSSPGGGLYEQYF. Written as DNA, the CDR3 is TGTGCCAGCAGCTCCCCCGGCGGGGGTCTCTACGAGCAGTACTTC.

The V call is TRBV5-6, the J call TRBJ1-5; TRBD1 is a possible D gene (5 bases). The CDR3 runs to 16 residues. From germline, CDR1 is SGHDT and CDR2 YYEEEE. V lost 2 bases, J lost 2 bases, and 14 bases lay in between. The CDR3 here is CASSFYRGEGNQPQHF. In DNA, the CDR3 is TGTGCCAGCAGCTTTTATAGAGGGGAGGGCAATCAGCCCCAGCATTTT.

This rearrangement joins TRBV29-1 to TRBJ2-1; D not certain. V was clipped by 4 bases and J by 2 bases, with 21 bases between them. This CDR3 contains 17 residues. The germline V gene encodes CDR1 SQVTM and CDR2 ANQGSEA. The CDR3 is CSVGPWTSNTPYNEQFF. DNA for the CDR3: TGCAGCGTTGGCCCCTGGACCAGCAACACACCCTACAATGAGCAGTTCTTC.

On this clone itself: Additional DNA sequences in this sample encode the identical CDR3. The CDR3 DNA is TGTGCCAGCAGACAGGGCATCAATCAGCCCCAGCATTTT. It is translated as CASRQGINQPQHF. J is TRBJ1-5 and V is TRBV6-5; a possible D gene is TRBD1 (6 bases). V was clipped by 6 bases and J by 3 bases, with 9 bases between them. From germline, CDR1 is MNHEY and CDR2 SVGAGI. The CDR3 sequence is 13 residues long.

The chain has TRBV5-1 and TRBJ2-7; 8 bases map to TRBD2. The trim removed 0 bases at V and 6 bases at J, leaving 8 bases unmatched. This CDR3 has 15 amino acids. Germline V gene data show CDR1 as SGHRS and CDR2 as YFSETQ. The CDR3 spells CASSLGSLAVSEQYF. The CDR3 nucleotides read TGCGCCAGCAGCTTGGGGTCACTAGCGGTATCCGAGCAGTACTTC.

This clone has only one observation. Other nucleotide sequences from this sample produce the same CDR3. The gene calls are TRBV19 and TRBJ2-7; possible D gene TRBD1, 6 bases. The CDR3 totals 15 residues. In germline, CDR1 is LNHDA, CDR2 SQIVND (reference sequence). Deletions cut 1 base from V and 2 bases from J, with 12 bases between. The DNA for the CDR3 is TGTGCCAGTAGTATAGGGGGGCAGGGAGCCTACGAGCAGTACTTC. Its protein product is CASSIGGQGAYEQYF.

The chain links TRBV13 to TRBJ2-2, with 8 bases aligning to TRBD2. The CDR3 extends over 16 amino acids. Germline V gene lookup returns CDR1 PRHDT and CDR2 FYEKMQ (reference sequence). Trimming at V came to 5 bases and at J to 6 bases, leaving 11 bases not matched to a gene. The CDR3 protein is CASSPFSGGVSGELFF. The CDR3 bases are TGTGCCAGCAGCCCCTTCAGCGGGGGAGTATCCGGGGAGCTGTTTTTT.

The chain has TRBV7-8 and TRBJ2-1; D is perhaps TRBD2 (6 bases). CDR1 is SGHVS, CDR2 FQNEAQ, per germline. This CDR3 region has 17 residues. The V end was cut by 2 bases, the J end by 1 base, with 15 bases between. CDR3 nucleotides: TGTGCCAGCAGCTTAATGAGACTAGTTTCATCCTACAATGAGCAGTTCTTC. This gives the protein CASSLMRLVSSYNEQFF.

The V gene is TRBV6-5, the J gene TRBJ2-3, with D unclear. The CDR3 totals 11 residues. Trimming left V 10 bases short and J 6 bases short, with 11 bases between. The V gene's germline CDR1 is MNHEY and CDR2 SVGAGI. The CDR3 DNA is TGTGCCACACGAATTACGGATACGCAGTATTTT. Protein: CATRITDTQYF.

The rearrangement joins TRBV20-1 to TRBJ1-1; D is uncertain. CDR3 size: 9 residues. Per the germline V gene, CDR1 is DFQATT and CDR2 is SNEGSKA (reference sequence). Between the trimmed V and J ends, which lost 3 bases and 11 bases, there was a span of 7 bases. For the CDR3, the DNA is TGCAGTGCTAGGGCCTTGGCTTTCTTT. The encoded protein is CSARALAFF.

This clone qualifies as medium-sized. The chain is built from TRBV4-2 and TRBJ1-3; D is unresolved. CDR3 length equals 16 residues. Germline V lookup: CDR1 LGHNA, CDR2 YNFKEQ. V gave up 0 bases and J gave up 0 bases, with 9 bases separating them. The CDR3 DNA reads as TGTGCCAGCAGCCAAGATGCCTTTGCCTCTGGAAACACCATATATTTT. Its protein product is CASSQDAFASGNTIYF.

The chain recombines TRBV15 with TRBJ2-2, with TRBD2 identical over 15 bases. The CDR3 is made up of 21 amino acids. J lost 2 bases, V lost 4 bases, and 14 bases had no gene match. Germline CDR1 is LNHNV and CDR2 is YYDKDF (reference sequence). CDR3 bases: TGTGCCACCAGCACCTATGACGGACTAGCGGGAGGGAGGGCCAACACCGGGGAGCTGTTTTTT. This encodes CATSTYDGLAGGRANTGELFF.

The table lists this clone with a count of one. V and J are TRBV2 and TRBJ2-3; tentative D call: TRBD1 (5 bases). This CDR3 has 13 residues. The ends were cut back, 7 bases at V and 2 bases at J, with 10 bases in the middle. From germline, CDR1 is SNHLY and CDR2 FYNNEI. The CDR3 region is CASIRQITDTQYF. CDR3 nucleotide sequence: TGTGCCAGCATTAGACAGATCACAGATACGCAGTATTTT.

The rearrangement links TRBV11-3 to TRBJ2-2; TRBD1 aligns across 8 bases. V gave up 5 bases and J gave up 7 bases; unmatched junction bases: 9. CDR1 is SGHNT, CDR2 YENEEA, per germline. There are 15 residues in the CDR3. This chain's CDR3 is CASSLIHRGNGELFF. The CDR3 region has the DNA TGTGCCAGCAGCCTAATTCACAGGGGGAACGGGGAGCTGTTTTTT.